This T cell receptor beta chain was recovered during a study of blood T cell repertoires in COVID-19. Study-level background: PBMCs, B-cell-depleted T cells, or T cells provided the cDNA or gDNA that made up the material.

TCRdb's table, derived via immunoSEQ multiplex PCR, lists solely in-frame clones and lacks some. The sample includes approximately 300,000 clones, under 90% of them seen just once. The germline CDR1 and CDR2 sequences are MNHEY and SMNVEV (reference sequence). The CDR3 contains 14 residues. Trimming cost V 2 bases and J 8 bases, with 10 bases left between them. This clone was found once. The receptor comes from a woman aged 25 to 39 who had recovered from COVID-19. The sequenced sample was PBMCs or T cells enriched from blood (not recorded which). The rearrangement links TRBV27 to TRBJ1-6; D is ambiguous. CDR3 nucleotides: TGTGCCAGCAGTTTAAATACTAGGGATTCACCCCTCCACTTT. Encoded protein: CASSLNTRDSPLHF.